The subject of this entry is one T cell receptor beta chain. The antigen is unknown. This sample is part of a study of shared clonotypes between healthy human individuals. Study conclusions and caveats: When compared with the clonotypes that were shared by all four sorted-subset donors, the non-shared clonotypes turned out to have lower generation probabilities.

The germline CDR1 and CDR2 sequences are SEHNR and FQNEAQ (reference sequence). With 5 bases clipped from V and 6 bases from J, the junction kept 5 bases outside the gene matches. There are 13 residues in the CDR3. Sequencing was at deep level. TCRdb's table, derived via immunoSEQ multiplex PCR, lists solely in-frame clones and lacks some. The table has 1.5 million to 2.5 million clones, roughly 94% seen once. Naive CD8 cells lacked CD45RO, underwent positive selection for CCR7 and left out terminally differentiated effector memory CD45RA+ cells. The material sequenced was naive CD8+ T cells sorted from blood. The chain is built from TRBV7-9 and TRBJ2-3; 7 bases agree with TRBD2. This receptor was identified in a man aged 18 to 29 in good health. CDR3 sequence reads: CASSPRGSDTQYF. DNA of the CDR3: TGTGCCAGCAGCCCGCGGGGGTCGGATACGCAGTATTTT.